The rows below give T cell receptor beta chains drawn from one sample of a study of blood T cell repertoires in COVID-19. The table came from immunoSEQ multiplex PCR; TCRdb's copy has only in-frame clones and leaves some out. The top ten clones hold about 2.9% of a sample with some 49,000 clones, about four fifths of them seen once. Sequencing was carried out using peripheral blood. The receptor source for this set is a woman aged 55-75 years with acute or convalescent COVID-19. Both conserved end residues are part of each CDR3. Each record gives: D gene, clone size, J gene, V gene, CDR3 DNA, CDR3 protein. D genes are given only for firm matches. Rows may omit the clone size; those that give it use once, few, many or a size class.

>.|.|TRBJ2-2|TRBV5-1
TGCGCCAGCAGCTTGGGCCTAGAGGTCGGGGAGCTGTTTTTT
CASSLGLEVGELFF
>.|.|TRBJ2-7|TRBV13
TGTGCCAGCAGCTCAGGACAGCCCAACGAGCAGTACTTC
CASSSGQPNEQYF
>TRBD1|.|TRBJ2-7|TRBV2
TGTGCCAGCAAAGGGACAGATCCCTACGAGCAGTACTTC
CASKGTDPYEQYF
>TRBD2|.|TRBJ2-2|TRBV7-6
TGTGCCAGCAGCTTGGCTAGCGGGGCGGTCACCGGGGAGCTGTTTTTT
CASSLASGAVTGELFF
>.|.|TRBJ1-6|TRBV28
TGTGCCAGCCAGGTGAACAGGGAACCCCTCCACTTT
CASQVNREPLHF
>TRBD1|few|TRBJ1-5|TRBV13
TGTGCCAGCAGCCACCAGGGGGAAGCCCAGCATTTT
CASSHQGEAQHF
>.|.|TRBJ1-4|TRBV14
TGTGCCAGCAGCCAGATGGGGAGGTCGGAGGAAAAACTGTTTTTT
CASSQMGRSEEKLFF
>TRBD1|.|TRBJ1-5|TRBV3-1/TRBV3-2
TGTGCCAGCAGCCGCAAGACCGGGACAGGGTCGAGCCCCCAGCATTTT
CASSRKTGTGSSPQHF
>TRBD1|.|TRBJ1-1|TRBV7-3
TGTGCCAGCAGCTTAAGAGGGACAGGGTTGAGCACTGAAGCTTTCTTT
CASSLRGTGLSTEAFF
>TRBD2|.|TRBJ2-6|TRBV27
TGTGCCAGCAGTGCCCGACTAGCGGGGGGAAGTGGGGCCAACGTCCTGACTTTC
CASSARLAGGSGANVLTF
>TRBD1|.|TRBJ1-2|TRBV28
TGTGCCAGCAGTCTCCACCCTCGACAGGGGCGGTTTAGCTATGGCTACACCTTC
CASSLHPRQGRFSYGYTF
>.|.|TRBJ1-1|TRBV9
TGTGCCAGCAGTAGGGGGGGCAAGGTCACTGAAGCTTTCTTT
CASSRGGKVTEAFF
>TRBD1|.|TRBJ1-2|TRBV28
TGTGCCAGCAGTACCACACAGGGGATAATCGGTGGCTACACCTTC
CASSTTQGIIGGYTF
>TRBD1|.|TRBJ2-6|TRBV6-5
TGTGCCAGCAGGACAGGGGGGTCCGGGGCCAACGTCCTGACTTTC
CASRTGGSGANVLTF
>TRBD2|.|TRBJ2-5|TRBV7-9
TGTGCCAGCAGCCGAGGACTAGCGGGGCAAAGGGGTGAGACCCAGTACTTC
CASSRGLAGQRGETQYF
>.|.|TRBJ1-1|TRBV7-6
TGTGCCAGCAGCTTAACAGAGAACACTGAAGCTTTCTTT
CASSLTENTEAFF
>.|.|TRBJ2-1|TRBV18
TGTGCCAGCTCACCACCTACGAACGAGGGAAATGAGCAGTTCTTC
CASSPPTNEGNEQFF
>.|.|TRBJ1-1|TRBV14
TGTGCCAGCAGCCTAGGACTCCTCCGCACTGAAGCTTTCTTT
CASSLGLLRTEAFF
>TRBD2|few|TRBJ2-3|TRBV4-2
TGTGCCAGCAGCCCCGCAGGGACTAGCGGGGACCCAGATACGCAGTATTTT
CASSPAGTSGDPDTQYF
>TRBD2|.|TRBJ2-5|TRBV5-1
TGCGCCAGCAGCCCGGGACTAGCGGGAGGAGAGACCCAGTACTTC
CASSPGLAGGETQYF
>TRBD1|.|TRBJ1-2|TRBV5-1
TGCGCCAGCAGCTTGGACAGGGGGCAAGTCTATGGCTACACCTTC
CASSLDRGQVYGYTF
>.|.|TRBJ2-2|TRBV28
TGTGCCAGCAGTTTCTGGGGTAGCGCCGGGGAGCTGTTTTTT
CASSFWGSAGELFF
>TRBD2|few|TRBJ2-3|TRBV12-5
TGTGCTAGTCGCTCTGGGGGGGGAGGCGCAGATACGCAGTATTTT
CASRSGGGGADTQYF
>TRBD1|.|TRBJ1-2|TRBV7-8
TGTGCCAGCAGCTTAGCCTGGGACAGAACTAACTATGGCTACACCTTC
CASSLAWDRTNYGYTF
>.|.|TRBJ1-2|TRBV9
TGTGCCAGCAGCGTAGTAGGGGGTTCTATGGCCTACACCTTC
CASSVVGGSMAYTF
>.|.|TRBJ2-3|TRBV14
TGTGCCAGCAGCCAAGGGTCTCGGAGCCGAGCAAGGGATACGCAGTATTTT
CASSQGSRSRARDTQYF
>.|.|TRBJ2-3|TRBV5-1
TGCGCCAGCAGACCGGCGGGGTCGTCTGATACGCAGTATTTT
CASRPAGSSDTQYF
>.|few|TRBJ2-2|TRBV2
TGTGCCAGCAGTGACGCGGCCCCTTCCGTCACCGGGGAGCTGTTTTTT
CASSDAAPSVTGELFF
>.|.|TRBJ1-1|TRBV7-9
TGTGCCAGCAGCTTAACCACAGGGAACACTGAAGCTTTCTTT
CASSLTTGNTEAFF
>TRBD2|.|TRBJ2-7|TRBV7-2
TGTGCCAGCAGCTTAGATGGCGGGGGCTCCTACGAGCAGTACTTC
CASSLDGGGSYEQYF
>TRBD2|.|TRBJ2-7|TRBV2
TGTGCCAGCAGTGAACCACCCCCAGCGGGACCCTTCTCCTACGAGCAGTACTTC
CASSEPPPAGPFSYEQYF